A single sample is the source of the 32 T cell receptor beta chains below, sequenced in a study of cytomegalovirus exposure and HLA in healthy donors. The PCR had 60 Vbeta and 13 Jbeta primers. This table comes from immunoSEQ multiplex PCR, and its TCRdb copy is limited to in-frame clones, with some not included. This table has some 140,000 clones, 70% to 80% appearing once. The sequencing sample was made of PBMCs. The source is a man aged 25-45 years in good health and CMV-seropositive.

V and J are TRBV7-2 and TRBJ2-1, with D perhaps matching TRBD1 (5 bases). This CDR3 is built from 13 residues. The germline V and J ends were trimmed by 0 bases and 9 bases, with 9 bases remaining between them. Germline lookup yields CDR1 SGHTA and CDR2 FQGNSA. The CDR3 here is CASSLAGLSEQFF. As DNA, the CDR3 is TGTGCCAGCAGCTTAGCGGGGCTGTCTGAGCAGTTCTTC.

The chain joins TRBV27 to TRBJ2-7; D ambiguous. This CDR3 spans 15 amino acids. Germline CDR1 and CDR2: MNHEY and SMNVEV (reference sequence). The ends were cut back, 2 bases at V and 2 bases at J, with 13 bases in the middle. CDR3: CASSLNTNPTYEQYF. The CDR3 coding sequence is TGTGCCAGCAGTTTAAACACCAACCCCACCTACGAGCAGTACTTC.

The V gene is TRBV28, the J gene TRBJ2-7, with no clear D. Between the trimmed V and J ends, which lost 5 bases and 3 bases, there was a span of 14 bases. Germline CDR1 MDHEN, CDR2 SYDVKM. The CDR3 covers 14 residues. CDR3: CASSGEIFYYEQYF. CDR3 nucleotides: TGTGCCAGCAGTGGAGAGATTTTTTACTACGAGCAGTACTTC.

The chain joins TRBV5-1 to TRBJ2-5; D gene unclear. Germline CDR1 is SGHRS and CDR2 is YFSETQ. V lost 0 bases and J lost 3, with 12 bases in between. CDR3 length equals 15 residues. The CDR3 nucleotides are TGCGCCAGCAGCTTGGAATTCGGCAGGAAAGAGACCCAGTACTTC. It translates to CASSLEFGRKETQYF.

V is TRBV5-1 and J is TRBJ1-1; D perhaps matches TRBD1 (5 bases). In germline, CDR1 is SGHRS, CDR2 YFSETQ. V gave up 0 bases and J gave up 1 base, with 7 bases separating them. The CDR3 is made up of 14 amino acids. CDR3 amino acids: CASSLAQGNTEAFF. CDR3 nucleotide sequence: TGCGCCAGCAGCTTGGCCCAGGGGAACACTGAAGCTTTCTTT. The full variable domain, completed using reference TRBV5-1 and TRBJ1-1, is KAGVTQTPRYLIKTRGQQVTLSCSPISGHRSVSWYQQTPGQGLQFLFEYFSETQRNKGNFPGRFSGRQFSNSRSEMNVSTLELGDSALYLCASSLAQGNTEAFFGQGTRLTVV.

The chain links TRBV18 to TRBJ2-7; unclear D gene. CDR1 is KGHSH, CDR2 LQKENI, per germline. The V end was cut by 3 bases, the J end by 4 bases, with 7 bases between. The CDR3 runs to 12 residues. The CDR3, as DNA: TGTGCCAGCTCACCTGCGGTTTACGAGCAGTACTTC. Its translation is CASSPAVYEQYF.

The sample holds a few counts of this clone. The chain joins TRBV2 to TRBJ1-5; no definite D call. This CDR3 contains 15 residues. Deletions cut 5 bases from V and 0 bases from J, with 11 bases between. Germline V gene sequence: CDR1 SNHLY, CDR2 FYNNEI. CDR3 residues: CASSSYGYSNQPQHF. In DNA form, the CDR3 reads TGTGCCAGCAGTAGCTACGGGTATAGCAATCAGCCCCAGCATTTT.

This chain connects TRBV7-2 to TRBJ2-7, with 11 bases identical to TRBD1. V shed 7 bases, J shed 3 bases, and the junction held 5 bases outside the gene matches. Germline V gene data show CDR1 as SGHTA and CDR2 as FQGNSA. There are 14 residues in the CDR3. The CDR3 nucleotides read TGTGCCAGCAAAAGGGGACAGGGGGTCTACGAGCAGTACTTC. This sequence encodes CASKRGQGVYEQYF.

V and J are TRBV7-2 and TRBJ2-3; TRBD2 matches 12 bases. This CDR3 has 14 amino acids. The germline V gene has CDR1 SGHTA and CDR2 FQGNSA. V shed 9 bases, J shed 6 bases, and the junction held 7 bases outside the gene matches. CDR3 DNA sequence: TGTGCCAGTCTAGCGGGAGGGCTAGCCGATACGCAGTATTTT. Its translation is CASLAGGLADTQYF.

The rearrangement joins TRBV7-9 to TRBJ2-1; D not certain. Germline V gene data show CDR1 as SEHNR and CDR2 as FQNEAQ (reference sequence). Trimming left V 6 bases short and J 7 bases short, with 10 bases between. The CDR3 is 12 amino acids. The CDR3: CASSFLENEQFF. For the CDR3, the DNA is TGTGCCAGCAGTTTCCTAGAGAATGAGCAGTTCTTC.

This chain links TRBV28 with TRBJ1-3; maybe TRBD1 (5 bases). Germline V gives CDR1 MDHEN, CDR2 SYDVKM. The CDR3 has 17 amino acids. Trimming removed 2 bases at V and 0 bases at J, with 14 bases between. CDR3 nucleotides: TGTGCCAGCAGTTTAGTGCGCGGGACGGGCTCTGGAAACACCATATATTTT. It is translated as CASSLVRGTGSGNTIYF.

CDR3 protein: CASSSASGSSYEQYF. The CDR3 DNA follows: TGCGCCAGCAGCTCCGCTAGCGGGAGCTCCTACGAGCAGTACTTC. The chain carries TRBV5-1 and TRBJ2-7; 10 bases map to TRBD2. Germline loops: CDR1 SGHRS, CDR2 YFSETQ. With 3 bases clipped from V and 0 bases from J, the junction kept 3 bases outside the gene matches. The CDR3 length is 15 residues.

The rearrangement links TRBV28 to TRBJ1-1, with TRBD1 as a possible D gene (6 bases). V lost 5 bases to trimming and J lost 6 bases, with 19 bases between them. CDR3 length: 15 residues. In germline, CDR1 is MDHEN, CDR2 SYDVKM. The CDR3 is CASSARKDRGPEAFF. In DNA form, the CDR3 reads TGTGCCAGCAGTGCCAGGAAGGACAGAGGTCCTGAAGCTTTCTTT.

The chain links TRBV6-1 to TRBJ1-6; 10 positions agree with TRBD1. Germline V gene data show CDR1 as MNHNS and CDR2 as SASEGT. The CDR3 runs to 14 residues. With V trimmed by 3 bases and J by 10 bases, 3 bases remained unmatched. The CDR3 DNA sequence: TGTGCCAGCAGTGAGTTGGGACAGGGGTCACCCCTCCACTTT. This translates into CASSELGQGSPLHF.

The chain is built from TRBV27 and TRBJ2-5, with 7 nucleotides matching TRBD1. The V gene end was trimmed by 3 bases and the J gene end by 5 bases; junction bases not matched to a gene: 6. The CDR3 has 14 residues. Germline V gene lookup returns CDR1 MNHEY and CDR2 SMNVEV (reference sequence). Written as DNA, the CDR3 is TGTGCCAGCAGTTTCACAGGGGTGGGTGAGACCCAGTACTTC. Translation: CASSFTGVGETQYF.

The rearrangement joins TRBV6-6 to TRBJ2-1; 7 bases agree with TRBD1. The CDR3 contains 15 residues. Germline V gene lookup returns CDR1 MNHNY and CDR2 SVGAGI (reference sequence). V trimming: 6 bases; J trimming: 4 bases; junction bases outside the gene matches: 9. The CDR3 region has the DNA TGTGCCAGCAGGCCAGCCGGGACAGAATACAATGAGCAGTTCTTC. Its protein product is CASRPAGTEYNEQFF.

V gene TRBV15 combines with J gene TRBJ2-7; unclear D gene. The CDR3 has 14 amino acids. Germline CDR1 LNHNV, CDR2 YYDKDF (reference sequence). V dropped 5 bases and J dropped 2 bases, with 13 bases sitting between them. CDR3: CATSLLTSTYEQYF. CDR3 nucleotides: TGTGCCACCAGCCTCCTAACGAGCACCTACGAGCAGTACTTC.

This clone was observed a few times. The chain combines TRBV29-1 with TRBJ2-2; D is ambiguous. Germline CDR1 SQVTM, CDR2 ANQGSEA. This CDR3 has 14 residues. V was clipped by 5 bases and J by 0 bases, with 10 bases between them. Written as DNA, the CDR3 is TGCAGCGTTCGCAAGCTAGCGAACACCGGGGAGCTGTTTTTT. This codes for CSVRKLANTGELFF.

This clone was seen only a few times. The chain links TRBV6-1 to TRBJ2-7; D is uncertain. The germline V gene encodes CDR1 MNHNS and CDR2 SASEGT. The CDR3 sequence is 13 residues long. V lost 3 bases to trimming and J lost 2 bases, with 8 bases between them. CDR3 DNA: TGTGCCAGCAGTGAGGGCAGAACCTACGAGCAGTACTTC. Translating gives CASSEGRTYEQYF.

The chain links TRBV30 to TRBJ2-1, with 9 bases aligning to TRBD2. V shed 4 bases, J shed 4 bases, and the junction held 8 bases outside the gene matches. Germline loops: CDR1 GTSNPN, CDR2 SVGIG (reference sequence). CDR3 length: 15 residues. The CDR3 is CAWNAGGGYYNEQFF. The CDR3 DNA reads as TGTGCCTGGAACGCGGGAGGGGGTTATTACAATGAGCAGTTCTTC.

The chain links TRBV6-6 to TRBJ2-7; D is possibly TRBD2 (7 bases). Trimming pared 2 bases from V and 4 bases from J, leaving 12 bases between. The CDR3 runs to 14 residues. Germline V lookup: CDR1 MNHNY, CDR2 SVGAGI (reference sequence). CDR3 DNA sequence: TGTGCCAGCAGTTACGTGGGAGGGGGGTACGAGCAGTACTTC. The encoded protein is CASSYVGGGYEQYF.

The rearrangement links TRBV19 to TRBJ2-2; 9 bases match TRBD1. Trimming cost V 7 bases and J 4 bases; bases outside gene matches: 7. Germline CDR1 LNHDA, CDR2 SQIVND (reference sequence). The CDR3 spans 15 residues. In nucleotides, the CDR3 is TGTGCCAGTAACCCCGAGGGACAGGGCACCGGGGAGCTGTTTTTT. This codes for CASNPEGQGTGELFF.

The rearrangement joins TRBV4-1 to TRBJ2-7; maybe TRBD2 (6 bases). Germline lookup yields CDR1 MGHRA and CDR2 YSYEKL. With 0 bases removed from V and 0 bases from J, the gap between germline ends came to 15 bases. The length of the CDR3 is 17 residues. DNA of the CDR3: TGCGCCAGCAGCCAAGATCTCGGCGGGACTCCCTCCTACGAGCAGTACTTC. Protein sequence: CASSQDLGGTPSYEQYF.

The chain carries TRBV14 and TRBJ2-1, with 9 positions matching TRBD2. The ends lost 1 base at V and 0 bases at J; junction bases unmatched: 10. The CDR3 sequence is 19 residues long. Germline V CDR1 and CDR2: SGHDN, FVKESK. The CDR3 coding sequence is TGTGCCAGCAGCCAAGCACCGGGACTAGCCTTTAGCTCCTACAATGAGCAGTTCTTC. The encoded protein is CASSQAPGLAFSSYNEQFF.

The chain links TRBV6-5 to TRBJ2-1; 9 nucleotides match TRBD2. The J segment lost 4 bases and the V segment lost 10 bases, leaving 11 bases of the junction unmatched. Germline CDR1 MNHEY, CDR2 SVGAGI. CDR3 length: 15 residues. CDR3 DNA: TGTGCCACCAACACCGGGACTAGCCTATACAATGAGCAGTTCTTC. This codes for CATNTGTSLYNEQFF.

The chain couples TRBV21-1 to TRBJ2-2; TRBD2 is taken as the D call from the table, unchecked against the DNA. TRBV21-1 is deemed a pseudogene. This CDR3 is built from 18 residues. The CDR3 sequence is CASSNGKLAGNNTGELFF. The CDR3 DNA reads as TGTGCCAGCAGCAATGGGAAGCTAGCGGGAAATAACACCGGGGAGCTGTTTTTT.

The V and J genes are TRBV27 and TRBJ2-1; 7 bases map to TRBD2. The V segment lost 2 bases and the J segment 3 bases; nucleotides outside the gene matches: 4. CDR3 length: 15 residues. The V gene's germline CDR1 is MNHEY and CDR2 SMNVEV (reference sequence). This CDR3 reads CASSLGRGIYNEQFF. The CDR3 DNA sequence: TGTGCCAGCAGTTTAGGGCGGGGGATCTACAATGAGCAGTTCTTC.

V gene TRBV7-3 combines with J gene TRBJ2-2, with 10 positions matching TRBD1. Unmatched junction bases numbered 8, after V lost 5 bases and J lost 5 bases. Germline V gene lookup returns CDR1 SGHTA and CDR2 FQGTGA. The CDR3 extends over 16 amino acids. The CDR3 is CASSAGTGVGTGELFF. CDR3 in DNA: TGTGCCAGCAGCGCGGGGACAGGGGTCGGGACCGGGGAGCTGTTTTTT.

The CDR3 sequence: CASSLFLAGGPNRETQYF. CDR3 DNA: TGTGCCAGCAGCTTGTTTCTAGCGGGAGGGCCTAATCGGGAGACCCAGTACTTC. This chain uses TRBV5-8 with TRBJ2-5, with 12 positions matching TRBD2. Per the germline V gene, CDR1 is SGHTS and CDR2 is YDEGEE. The CDR3 is 18 amino acids. The V segment lost 1 base and the J segment 5 bases; nucleotides outside the gene matches: 12.

The V and J genes are TRBV5-6 and TRBJ1-1, with D unclear. V gave up 3 bases and J gave up 1 base, with 7 bases separating them. The CDR3 contains 13 residues. Per the germline V gene, CDR1 is SGHDT and CDR2 is YYEEEE. The CDR3, as DNA: TGTGCCAGCAGCTGGGAGAGGAACACTGAAGCTTTCTTT. The encoded protein is CASSWERNTEAFF.

The V call is TRBV19, the J call TRBJ2-3; D is possibly TRBD2 (5 bases). Trimming removed 1 base at V and 5 bases at J, with 13 bases between. This CDR3 region has 15 residues. Germline V gene sequence: CDR1 LNHDA, CDR2 SQIVND (reference sequence). In DNA, the CDR3 is TGTGCCAGTAGTATAGGCGGGTCTGAAAAAGATACGCAGTATTTT. Amino acid sequence: CASSIGGSEKDTQYF.

V usage is TRBV19 and J usage is TRBJ1-5, with 9 bases aligning to TRBD1. Per germline, CDR1 LNHDA and CDR2 SQIVND (reference sequence). After removal of 4 bases from V and 7 bases from J, the junction contained 5 bases not matched to a gene. The CDR3 length is 14 residues. CDR3 amino acids: CASSRDRAGQPQHF. CDR3 DNA: TGTGCCAGTAGTAGGGACAGGGCAGGGCAGCCCCAGCATTTT.